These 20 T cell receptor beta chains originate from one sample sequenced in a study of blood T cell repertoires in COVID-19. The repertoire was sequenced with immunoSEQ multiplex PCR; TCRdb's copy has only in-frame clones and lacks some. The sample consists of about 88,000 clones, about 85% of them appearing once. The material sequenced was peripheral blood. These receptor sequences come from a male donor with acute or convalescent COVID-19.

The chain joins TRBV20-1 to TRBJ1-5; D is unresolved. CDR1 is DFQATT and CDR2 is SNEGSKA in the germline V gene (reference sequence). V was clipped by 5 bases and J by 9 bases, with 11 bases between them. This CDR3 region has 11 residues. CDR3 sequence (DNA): TGCAGTGCTTCGGGAGCGGGGCCCCAGCATTTT. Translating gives CSASGAGPQHF.

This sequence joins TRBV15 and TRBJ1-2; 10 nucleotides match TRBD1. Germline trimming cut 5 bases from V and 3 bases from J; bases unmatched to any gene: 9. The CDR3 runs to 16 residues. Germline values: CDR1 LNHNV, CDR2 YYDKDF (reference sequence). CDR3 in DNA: TGTGCCACCAGCCCGGCGGGGACAGGGGTAGACTATGGCTACACCTTC. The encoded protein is CATSPAGTGVDYGYTF. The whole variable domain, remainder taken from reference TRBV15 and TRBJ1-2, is DAMVIQNPRYQVTQFGKPVTLSCSQTLNHNVMYWYQQKSSQAPKLLFHYYDKDFNNEADTPDNFQSRRPNTSFCFLDIRSPGLGDTAMYLCATSPAGTGVDYGYTFGSGTRLTVV.

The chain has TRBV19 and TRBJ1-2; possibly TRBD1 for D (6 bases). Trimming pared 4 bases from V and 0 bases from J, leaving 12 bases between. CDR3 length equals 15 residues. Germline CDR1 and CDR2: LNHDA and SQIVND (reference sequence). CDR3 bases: TGTGCCAGTAGTACAGGACAGACCGCTAACTATGGCTACACCTTC. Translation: CASSTGQTANYGYTF.

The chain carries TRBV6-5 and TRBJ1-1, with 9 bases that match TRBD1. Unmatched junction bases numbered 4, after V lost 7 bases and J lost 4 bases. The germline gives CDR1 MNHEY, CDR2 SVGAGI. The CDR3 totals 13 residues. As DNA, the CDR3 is TGTGCCAGCACCCCGGGACAGGGCACTGAAGCTTTCTTT. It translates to CASTPGQGTEAFF.

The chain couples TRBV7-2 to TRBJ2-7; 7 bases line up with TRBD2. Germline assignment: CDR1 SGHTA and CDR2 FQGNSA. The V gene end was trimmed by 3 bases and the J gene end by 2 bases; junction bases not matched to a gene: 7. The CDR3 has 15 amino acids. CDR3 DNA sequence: TGTGCCAGCAGCTTGTCGGGGGGTCCACCCTACGAGCAGTACTTC. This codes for CASSLSGGPPYEQYF.

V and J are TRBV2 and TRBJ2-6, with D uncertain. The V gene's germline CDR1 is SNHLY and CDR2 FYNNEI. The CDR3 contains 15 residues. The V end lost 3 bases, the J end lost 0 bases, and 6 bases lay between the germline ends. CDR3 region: CASSDWHSGANVLTF. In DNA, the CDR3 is TGTGCCAGCAGTGATTGGCACTCTGGGGCCAACGTCCTGACTTTC.

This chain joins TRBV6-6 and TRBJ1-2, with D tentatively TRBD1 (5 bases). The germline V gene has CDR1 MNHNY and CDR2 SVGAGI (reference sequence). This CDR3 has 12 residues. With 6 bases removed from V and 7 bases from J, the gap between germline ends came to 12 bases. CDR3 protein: CASSSGGSGYTF. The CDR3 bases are TGTGCCAGCAGCTCCGGGGGGTCTGGCTACACCTTC.

CDR3 region: CASTGQTVTGELFF. In nucleotides, the CDR3 is TGTGCCAGCACGGGACAGACAGTTACCGGGGAGCTGTTTTTT. This chain uses TRBV6-5 with TRBJ2-2, with 7 bases fitting TRBD1. The CDR3 is 14 residues long. V lost 7 bases to trimming and J lost 5 bases; unmatched junction nucleotides: 7. Germline values: CDR1 MNHEY, CDR2 SVGAGI.

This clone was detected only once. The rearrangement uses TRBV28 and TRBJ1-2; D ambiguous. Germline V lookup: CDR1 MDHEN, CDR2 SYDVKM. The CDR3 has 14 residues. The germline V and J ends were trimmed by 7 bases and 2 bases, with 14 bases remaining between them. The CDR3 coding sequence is TGTGCCAGCACCCTCGCGGAACTGAACTATGGCTACACCTTC. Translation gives CASTLAELNYGYTF.

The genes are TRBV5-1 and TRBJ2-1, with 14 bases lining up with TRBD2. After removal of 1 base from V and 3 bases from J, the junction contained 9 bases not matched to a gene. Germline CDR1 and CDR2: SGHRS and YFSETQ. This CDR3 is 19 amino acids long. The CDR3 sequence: CASSLKPTSGGVNYNEQFF. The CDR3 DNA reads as TGCGCCAGCAGCTTGAAGCCGACTAGCGGGGGGGTAAACTACAATGAGCAGTTCTTC.

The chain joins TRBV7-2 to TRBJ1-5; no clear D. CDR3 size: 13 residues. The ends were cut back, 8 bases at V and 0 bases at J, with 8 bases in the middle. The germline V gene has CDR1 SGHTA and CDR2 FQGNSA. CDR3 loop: CASSAASNQPQHF. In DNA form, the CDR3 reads TGTGCCAGCTCGGCGGCTAGCAATCAGCCCCAGCATTTT.

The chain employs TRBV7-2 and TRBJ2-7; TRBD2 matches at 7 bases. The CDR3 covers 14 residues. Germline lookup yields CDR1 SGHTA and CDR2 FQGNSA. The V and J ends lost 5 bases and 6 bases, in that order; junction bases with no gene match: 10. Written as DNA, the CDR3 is TGTGCCAGCAGCCAAGGACTAGAAACCTCCGAGCAGTACTTC. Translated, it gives CASSQGLETSEQYF.

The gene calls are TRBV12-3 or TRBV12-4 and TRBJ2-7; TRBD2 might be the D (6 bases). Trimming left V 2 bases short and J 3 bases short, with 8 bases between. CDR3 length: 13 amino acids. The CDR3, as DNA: TGTGCCAGCAGTTTAAGGGACTTCTACGAGCAGTACTTC. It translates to CASSLRDFYEQYF.

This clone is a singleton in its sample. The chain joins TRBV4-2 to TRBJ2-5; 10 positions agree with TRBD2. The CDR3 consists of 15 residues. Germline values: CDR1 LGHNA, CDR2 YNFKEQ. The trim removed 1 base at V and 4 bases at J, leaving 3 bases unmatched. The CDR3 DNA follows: TGTGCCAGCAGCCAAGCAAGCGGGGGGGTAGAGACCCAGTACTTC. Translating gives CASSQASGGVETQYF.

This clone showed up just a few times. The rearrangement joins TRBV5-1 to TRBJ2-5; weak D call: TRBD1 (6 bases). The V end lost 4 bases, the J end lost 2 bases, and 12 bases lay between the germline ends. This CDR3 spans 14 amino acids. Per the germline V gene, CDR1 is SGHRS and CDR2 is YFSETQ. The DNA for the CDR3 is TGCGCCAGCAGCGTAGGACAGTTACAAGAGACCCAGTACTTC. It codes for CASSVGQLQETQYF.

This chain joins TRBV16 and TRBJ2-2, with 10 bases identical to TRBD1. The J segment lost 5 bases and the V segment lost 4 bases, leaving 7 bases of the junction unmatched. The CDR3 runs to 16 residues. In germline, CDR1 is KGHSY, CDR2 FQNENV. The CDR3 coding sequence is TGTGCCAGCAGCCCCCGGGACAGGGGCCCGACCGGGGAGCTGTTTTTT. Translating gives CASSPRDRGPTGELFF.

For the CDR3, the DNA is TGTGCCAGCAGCTCCCTAGAGGGACAGGCGGGCTACAATGAGCAGTTCTTC. Protein product: CASSSLEGQAGYNEQFF. The chain joins TRBV13 to TRBJ2-1; TRBD1 matches 8 bases. The CDR3 covers 17 residues. CDR1 PRHDT and CDR2 FYEKMQ come from the germline V gene (reference sequence). Losses at the gene ends were 4 bases for V and 3 bases for J; bases not matched to a gene: 11.

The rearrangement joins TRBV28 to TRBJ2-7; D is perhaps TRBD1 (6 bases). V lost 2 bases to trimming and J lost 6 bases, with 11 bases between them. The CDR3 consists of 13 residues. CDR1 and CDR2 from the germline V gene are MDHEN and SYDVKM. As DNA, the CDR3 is TGTGCCAGCAGTTTACGGGCAGGGGCCGAGCAGTACTTC. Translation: CASSLRAGAEQYF.

The CDR3 loop reads CAISESNVIARETQYF. The CDR3 DNA reads TGTGCCATCAGTGAGTCGAACGTTATAGCGAGGGAGACCCAGTACTTC. The chain recombines TRBV10-3 with TRBJ2-5; D may be TRBD2 (5 bases). The ends were cut back, 0 bases at V and 5 bases at J, with 16 bases in the middle. CDR1 is ENHRY and CDR2 is SYGVKD in the germline V gene. The CDR3 contains 16 residues.

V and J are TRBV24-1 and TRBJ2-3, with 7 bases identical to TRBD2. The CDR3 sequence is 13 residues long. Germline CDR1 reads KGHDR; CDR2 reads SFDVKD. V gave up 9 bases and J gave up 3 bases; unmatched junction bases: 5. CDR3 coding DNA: TGTGCCACCGGCCCCGGGGGGACAGATACGCAGTATTTT. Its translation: CATGPGGTDTQYF.